This T cell receptor (beta chain) was documented in a study of beta chain features in type 1 diabetes (dated by TCRdb to the late 2010s). Background for the entire study: Patients and healthy donors did not differ in mean age, gender distribution, total cell number or subset yield. The study compared TCRB repertoires of sorted circulating CD4+ T cell subsets between recently diagnosed type 1 diabetes patients and matched healthy donors. Across all samples, fewer than 130 million sorted cells were examined, and cell number per subset correlated strongly with RNA yield. Whereas all 30 or so donors provided naive and central memory subsets, regulatory and stem cell-like memory subsets were isolated from just 8 patients and roughly 8 healthy donors. What the study reported, not specific to this receptor: Shorter templates might be favored by PCR, yet because patient and control samples were amplified and corrected together, any such skew would affect both groups equally. HLA sub-analyses involved small numbers of individuals, so any influence of HLA type on TCRB rearrangement remained unresolved. Naive, central memory and regulatory TCRB repertoires appeared to be more similar among patients than among healthy donors. Type 1 diabetes patients showed a moderate but significant shortening of TCRB CDR3 length in all four CD4+ subsets. Because cDNA was sequenced instead of genomic DNA, activated cells with high expression could be over-represented, although the groups did not differ in activation or CD3 levels. Fewer insertions and more nucleotide deletions at VDJ recombination sites were observed in patients with type 1 diabetes, implying thymic rearrangement abnormalities.

The entire isolated RNA was reverse transcribed using the High Capacity cDNA Reverse Transcription Kit, and thus expressed TCRB transcripts were sequenced. Stem cell-like memory T cell samples underwent survey-depth immunoSEQ sequencing, averaging approximately 1 million total reads per sample. After sorted cells were lysed in RLT buffer, RNA was extracted with DNase-treated RNeasy Micro or Mini kits, with the choice depending on cell number. Each cell subset was processed on its own to prevent cross-contamination, while patient and healthy donor samples were processed together. TCRB sequences were amplified from cDNA with the immunoSEQ multiplex PCR, producing 87-bp fragments spanning the CDR3 region. Amplicons were sequenced on the Illumina HiSeq platform. The original pipeline was this. Synthetic template baselines were used to correct PCR bias computationally, reads within Hamming distance 2 were collapsed together, and singletons that could not be merged were discarded. Reads were aligned against IMGT so that V, D and J genes, CDR3 length and insertions or deletions at six rearrangement sites could be assigned. Clonotype counts were normalized to sorted cell number within each subset before computing true diversity and Gini coefficients with the tcR R package. Repertoire sharing was quantified using the overlap coefficient calculated on TCRB nucleotide sequences. This is the immuneACCESS table as TCRdb keeps it, with only in-frame sequences that have V and J called. A part of the clones is gone; compared with another copy, unresolved V genes explain less than half, and the rest is unexplained. D and trimming were read from the DNA, whereas the V and J calls and clone size are those reported in that table. The sample table lists about 19,000 clones, about 53% of them with a count of one. Clones ranked in the top ten supply approximately 0.4% of the sample.

Of note for this clone: Its antigen is unknown. The input lacks base qualities; no much larger clone sits a single base away.

A single peripheral blood draw of about 116 mL on average was collected from each donor into heparinised tubes. A BD FACSAria II was used to sort naive, central memory, regulatory and stem cell-like memory CD4+ T cells with a panel that included CD45RO, CCR7, CD25, CD127, CD95 and CD27. Purity was above 95% for every sorted population. PBMCs were isolated immediately by Lymphoprep density gradient centrifugation and stained directly without culture. So that batch effects would be minimized, each experiment stained and sorted samples in pairs, pairing one healthy donor with one patient. V is cut by 6 bases and J by 4 bases, and the space between the germline ends is 13 bases. The CDR3 spans 15 residues, from the cysteine through the phenylalanine. Kept here is only the CDR3 DNA, which spans 45 bases and is read in frame from base 1. The germline V gene yields MDHEN for CDR1 and SYDVKM for CDR2.

The receptor was isolated from a man younger than 30 in good health. The sequenced material came from stem cell memory CD4+ T cells from blood. Explained via the paper, the cell subset or site label denotes: stem cell-like memory CD4+ T cells. Rearrangement joined TRBV28 to TRBJ2-6, with the D gene not clear enough to name. This receptor has the CDR3 CASSPGGSGANVLTF. The nucleotides read TGTGCCAGCAGCCCCGGCGGATCCGGGGCCAACGTCCTGACTTTC.